This paragraph reports one T cell receptor (beta chain). Assignments of participants to cohorts depended upon their own reported clinical history. Each recovered donor of Cohort 3 presented with two negative PCRs, clearance, or symptom resolution. V lost 1 base, J lost 5 bases, and 11 bases lay in between. The CDR3 is 14 amino acids. CDR1 and CDR2 (germline): LGHNA, YSLEER. The data were taken from a study of blood T cell repertoires in COVID-19. In the authors' methods: Nucleated cell number was recorded as an estimate derived from reference gene primer amplification. TCRdb's table, derived via immunoSEQ multiplex PCR, lists solely in-frame clones and lacks some. The D gene and trimming were derived from the DNA, and the V and J assignments and clone size from that table. Among a few hundred thousand clones, 88% were seen once, and the ten largest hold 1.8%.

The chain links TRBV4-3 to TRBJ1-1; D is possibly TRBD1 (6 bases). Sequencing was carried out using PBMCs or T cells enriched from blood (not recorded which). This clonotype originated in a woman aged 40 to 50 who had recovered from COVID-19. CDR3 coding DNA: TGCGCCAGCAGCCAAGGCCCCAGGGGAACTGAAGCTTTCTTT. Translated: CASSQGPRGTEAFF.